This T cell receptor (beta chain) was retrieved from a study of STAT3 mutations in large granular lymphocyte leukemia. Germline CDR1 reads MGHRA; CDR2 reads YSYEKL. V lost 7 bases and J 3 bases, leaving 7 bases between the germline ends. The CDR3 has 12 amino acids. Comment on this clone: Its antigen is currently unknown.

Only in-frame clones appear in the TCRdb table, and some are missing; sequencing was by immunoSEQ multiplex PCR. The table has approximately 8,000 clones, roughly 91% seen once. General study points: Some patients had persisting codominant clonotypes that could mask small clones. In T-cell large granular lymphocyte leukemia, about half of patients showed multiple immunodominant subclonotypes.

The TCR was taken from a man aged 50-59 years with T-cell large granular lymphocyte leukemia. Some clones in this sample may be carry-over from other donors' samples. The sample taken for sequencing was peripheral blood mononuclear cells. V is TRBV4-1 and J is TRBJ2-1, with D hard to call. CDR3 bases: TGCGCCAGCAAGGACGACTACAATGAGCAGTTCTTC. It is translated as CASKDDYNEQFF.